This TCR beta chain was captured in a study of blood T cell repertoires in COVID-19. Study information: The study drew acute and convalescent COVID-19 samples from the United States, Italy and Spain. T cells, B-cell-depleted T cells, or PBMCs supplied cDNA or gDNA.

In the authors' workflow: Estimation of nucleated cell counts relied on the amplification of reference gene primers. The table came from immunoSEQ multiplex PCR; TCRdb's copy has only in-frame clones and leaves some out. D and trimming were read from the DNA, whereas the V and J calls and clone size are those reported in that table. The sample lists 100,000 or so clones, roughly 92% occurring once. In this sample, this clone turned up a few times. The V gene's germline CDR1 is SGHVS and CDR2 FQNEAQ. The CDR3 loop spans 15 amino acids. V was trimmed by 3 bases and J by 4 bases, leaving 10 bases between them.

The chain recombines TRBV7-8 with TRBJ1-6, with D hard to call. Input material: peripheral blood. This TCR was sampled from a man aged 65 to 85 with acute or convalescent COVID-19. The CDR3 DNA is TGTGCCAGCAGCTTTAGCGGCCTATATAATTCACCCCTCCACTTT. This codes for CASSFSGLYNSPLHF.